This passage covers 14 T cell receptor beta chains from one sample sequenced in a study of T cells in Graves' hyperthyroidism and ophthalmopathy. Using RNA transcripts as the source, TCR beta CDR3 regions were amplified. Using the HTBI primer set, a first-round RT-PCR was run on the TCR CDR3. TCRdb reanalysed the multiplex PCR reads using MiXCR and keeps one entry per CDR3 protein. Altogether hundreds of thousands of distinct CDR3 sequences are present, about a sixth being singletons, with the ten largest covering under 35%. Sequenced: blood. The receptors stem from a woman between 18 and 30 years old with Graves' ophthalmopathy.

The table lists this clonotype with many counts. This rearrangement joins TRBV3-1 to TRBJ2-2, with 7 bases matching TRBD2. V lost 4 bases and J lost 4; bases outside the gene matches: 12. The V gene's germline CDR1 is LGHDT and CDR2 YNNKEL (reference sequence). The CDR3 runs to 17 residues. CDR3 sequence: CASSPARTSKFTGELFF. CDR3 coding DNA: TGTGCCAGCAGCCCCGCCCGGACTAGTAAGTTCACCGGGGAGCTGTTTTTT.

This clonotype was detected ten times or more. This chain links TRBV20-1 with TRBJ2-7, with TRBD2 identical over 9 bases. CDR1 is DFQATT and CDR2 is SNEGSKA in the germline V gene (reference sequence). The CDR3 sequence is 16 residues long. V lost 0 bases and J lost 1; bases outside the gene matches: 7. The CDR3 spells CSARDLRAGGSYEQYF. Here the CDR3 DNA reads TGCAGTGCTAGAGATCTTCGAGCGGGAGGTTCCTACGAGCAGTACTTC.

This clonotype was seen many times. V and J are TRBV19 and TRBJ2-7; the D is unclear. CDR1 and CDR2 from the germline V gene are LNHDA and SQIVND (reference sequence). This CDR3 is built from 13 residues. Trimming took 3 bases from V and 2 from J, leaving 8 bases between them. Here the CDR3 reads CASSIGGAYEQYF. In nucleotides, the CDR3 is TGTGCCAGTAGTATCGGCGGAGCCTACGAGCAGTACTTC.

This clonotype was detected a few times. V usage is TRBV4-2 and J usage is TRBJ1-2; D ambiguous. The germline gives CDR1 LGHNA, CDR2 YNFKEQ. CDR3 length: 15 residues. Trimming took 0 bases from V and 7 from J, leaving 15 bases between them. CDR3 sequence (DNA): TGTGCCAGCAGCCAAGACATCGGGAATTCGGGTGGCTACACCTTC. As protein: CASSQDIGNSGGYTF.

This clonotype was found a few times. The genes are TRBV19 and TRBJ2-5; TRBD1 is a possible D gene (5 bases). CDR1 and CDR2 (germline): LNHDA, SQIVND (reference sequence). The length of the CDR3 is 9 residues. V was cut by 9 bases and J by 9 bases, with 8 bases left in between. CDR3 protein: CARKGAQYF. CDR3 in DNA: TGTGCCAGGAAAGGGGCCCAGTACTTC.

Many counts were recorded for this clonotype. This sequence joins TRBV7-3 and TRBJ2-1; either TRBD1 or TRBD2 may fit D (5 bases each). The CDR3 consists of 14 residues. Germline V gene data show CDR1 as SGHTA and CDR2 as FQGTGA. V was trimmed by 4 bases and J by 8 bases, leaving 15 bases between them. CDR3 sequence (DNA): TGTGCCAGCAGCTCCGGGACCGAGGAGTATGAGCAGTTCTTC. Its protein product is CASSSGTEEYEQFF.

The table lists this clonotype with many counts. CDR3 in DNA: TGTGCCTGGAGTGACCGGAATGAGCAGTTCTTC. Encoded protein: CAWSDRNEQFF. The genes are TRBV30 and TRBJ2-1; no definite D call. CDR1 is GTSNPN, CDR2 SVGIG, per germline (reference sequence). The length of the CDR3 is 11 residues. V lost 1 base to trimming and J lost 7 bases, with 5 bases between them. The full variable domain, in which reference TRBV30 and TRBJ2-1 provide the parts outside the CDR3, is SQTIHQWPATLVQPVGSPLSLECTVEGTSNPNLYWYRQAAGRGLQLLFYSVGIGQISSEVPQNLSASRPQDRQFILSSKKLLLSDSGFYLCAWSDRNEQFFGPGTRLTVL.

This clonotype was counted at least ten times. This rearrangement joins TRBV11-1 to TRBJ1-6; 7 positions agree with TRBD1. V was clipped by 5 bases and J by 9 bases; unmatched bases: 7. The CDR3 totals 14 residues. Germline CDR1 SGHAT, CDR2 FQDESV (reference sequence). The CDR3 coding sequence is TGTGCCAGCAGCCACGGACAGGCGGGTTCACCCCTCCACTTT. Translation gives CASSHGQAGSPLHF.

Many counts were recorded for this clonotype. CDR3 protein: CASSSQPGTTNEKLFF. CDR3 bases: TGTGCCAGCAGTTCGCAACCAGGGACAACTAATGAAAAACTGTTTTTT. The rearrangement joins TRBV12-3 or TRBV12-4 to TRBJ1-4; D might be TRBD1 (5 bases). Trimming pared 4 bases from V and 0 bases from J, leaving 12 bases between. The CDR3 is 16 amino acids.

This clonotype was counted many times. The CDR3 spells CASSRTTGNQETQYF. The DNA of the CDR3 is TGCGCCAGCAGCCGAACTACAGGGAACCAAGAGACCCAGTACTTC. The V gene is TRBV4-3, the J gene TRBJ2-5; tentatively, D is TRBD1 (6 bases). This CDR3 comprises 15 residues. Germline V CDR1 and CDR2: LGHNA, YSLEER. V lost 4 bases and J 0 bases, leaving 12 bases between the germline ends.

This clonotype was picked up many times. The chain links TRBV6-1 to TRBJ2-7, with a possible D match to TRBD1 (6 bases). CDR1 is MNHNS and CDR2 is SASEGT in the germline V gene. The CDR3 length is 14 residues. The ends were cut back, 8 bases at V and 4 bases at J, with 18 bases in the middle. CDR3 sequence: CASSFRGLTYEQYF. CDR3 nucleotide sequence: TGTGCCAGCTCATTCAGGGGTTTAACGTACGAGCAGTACTTC.

This clonotype has only a few counts. The chain is built from TRBV6-1 and TRBJ1-2; D may be TRBD1 (5 bases). Trimming cost V 2 bases and J 8 bases, with 6 bases left between them. The CDR3 is 11 amino acids. Germline V CDR1 and CDR2: MNHNS, SASEGT. CDR3 sequence: CASSEQGGYTF. The CDR3 coding sequence is TGTGCCAGCAGTGAACAGGGAGGCTACACCTTC.

In its sample, this clonotype was seen many times. V is TRBV28 and J is TRBJ2-3; D is unclear. Between the trimmed V and J ends, which lost 5 bases and 0 bases, there was a span of 12 bases. The CDR3 is made up of 15 amino acids. In germline, CDR1 is MDHEN, CDR2 SYDVKM. This CDR3 is CASSADRTSTDTQYF. DNA of the CDR3: TGTGCCAGCAGTGCCGATCGGACGAGCACAGATACGCAGTATTTT.

The rearrangement uses TRBV28 and TRBJ2-2, with D tentatively TRBD2 (6 bases). This CDR3 is 13 amino acids long. V gave up 6 bases and J gave up 6 bases, with 11 bases separating them. Germline CDR1 MDHEN, CDR2 SYDVKM. CDR3 residues: CASRLLAAGELFF. Here the CDR3 DNA reads TGTGCCAGCAGACTACTAGCTGCCGGGGAGCTGTTTTTT.